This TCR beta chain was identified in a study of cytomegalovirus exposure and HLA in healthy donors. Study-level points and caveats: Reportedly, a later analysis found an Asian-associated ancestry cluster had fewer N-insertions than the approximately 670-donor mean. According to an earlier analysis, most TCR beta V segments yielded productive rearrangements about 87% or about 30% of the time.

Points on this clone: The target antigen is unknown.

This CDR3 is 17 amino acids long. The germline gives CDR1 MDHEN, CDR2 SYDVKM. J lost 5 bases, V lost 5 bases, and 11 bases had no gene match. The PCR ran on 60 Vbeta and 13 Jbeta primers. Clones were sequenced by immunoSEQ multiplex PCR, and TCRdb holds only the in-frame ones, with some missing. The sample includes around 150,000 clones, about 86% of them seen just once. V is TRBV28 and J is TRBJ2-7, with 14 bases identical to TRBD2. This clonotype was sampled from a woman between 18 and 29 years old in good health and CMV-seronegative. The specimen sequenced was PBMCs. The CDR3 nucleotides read TGTGCCAGCAGTGGGACTAGCGGGAGAAGCCGGAACCACGAGCAGTACTTC. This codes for CASSGTSGRSRNHEQYF.